This T cell receptor beta chain was identified in a study of beta chain features in type 1 diabetes. Study in general: Cells sorted and examined across all samples totaled around 110,000,000.

This clone was counted between two and nine times. Sequencing targeted expressed TCRB transcripts, as all isolated RNA had been reverse transcribed. Repertoires were generated with immunoSEQ multiplex PCR, while TCRdb's copy carries only in-frame clones and drops some. This table has around 340,000 clones, around 20% appearing once. CD4+ naive, central memory, regulatory and stem cell-like memory subsets were isolated by sorting on CD45RO/CCR7/CD25/CD127/CD95/CD27. The specimen sequenced was naive CD4+ T cells from blood. This sequence originates from a woman under 30 in good health.

The DNA of the CDR3 is TGTGCCAGCAGCGACAGGGGACCCGGGGAGCTGTTTTTT. Protein sequence: CASSDRGPGELFF. The chain employs TRBV21-1 and TRBJ2-2; the table's TRBD1 call for D was not verified on the DNA. TRBV21-1 is shown as a pseudogene. The CDR3 runs to 13 residues.